One sample yielded the 9 T cell receptor beta chains listed below, sequenced in a study of blood T cell repertoires in COVID-19. Here immunoSEQ multiplex PCR was the method, and the copy in TCRdb shows in-frame clones only, minus some. Of hundreds of thousands of clones listed, about four fifths were seen once; the top ten hold roughly 2.7%. Specimen: peripheral blood. Receptors were obtained from a woman aged 40 to 50 with active or convalescent COVID-19.

The CDR3 DNA reads TGTGCCAGCAGCGTAGATCAGGGGCCCTACGAGCAGTACTTC. The encoded protein is CASSVDQGPYEQYF. The chain is built from TRBV9 and TRBJ2-7; TRBD1 is a possible D gene (6 bases). V lost 0 bases and J 2 bases, leaving 9 bases between the germline ends. The germline V gene encodes CDR1 SGDLS and CDR2 YYNGEE. The CDR3 consists of 14 residues.

V and J are TRBV5-1 and TRBJ2-3; 12 bases match TRBD2. V lost 3 bases, J lost 3 bases, and 5 bases stayed unmatched. The CDR3 consists of 16 residues. The germline V gene has CDR1 SGHRS and CDR2 YFSETQ. The CDR3 loop reads CASSSETSGRTDTQYF. For the CDR3, the DNA is TGCGCCAGCAGCTCCGAGACTAGCGGGAGAACAGATACGCAGTATTTT.

The gene calls are TRBV3-1 (or the pseudogene TRBV3-2) and TRBJ2-3; TRBD2 agrees at 10 bases. CDR1 LGHDT and CDR2 YNNKEL come from the germline V gene (reference sequence). The CDR3 loop spans 15 amino acids. The junction had 10 bases not matched to a gene; V was cut back by 2 bases and J by 11 bases. The CDR3 loop is CASSQRLAGDEGQYF. The CDR3 coding sequence is TGTGCCAGCAGCCAAAGACTAGCGGGTGACGAGGGGCAGTATTTT.

V gene TRBV19 combines with J gene TRBJ2-2; 16 bases fit TRBD2. V lost 4 bases and J lost 6; bases outside the gene matches: 14. There are 20 residues in the CDR3. CDR1 LNHDA and CDR2 SQIVND come from the germline V gene (reference sequence). CDR3 coding DNA: TGTGCCAGTAGTAAAAAACATCCGGGACTAGCGGGGGGGCACTCCGGGGAGCTGTTTTTT. Translated, it gives CASSKKHPGLAGGHSGELFF.

The V and J genes are TRBV29-1 and TRBJ1-3; D gene ambiguous. The length of the CDR3 is 14 residues. V dropped 4 bases and J dropped 0 bases, with 10 bases sitting between them. CDR1 is SQVTM and CDR2 is ANQGSEA in the germline V gene. The chain's CDR3 is CSVGETGSGNTIYF. Here the CDR3 DNA reads TGCAGCGTTGGTGAGACGGGCTCTGGAAACACCATATATTTT.

The gene calls are TRBV6-5 and TRBJ1-2; 7 nucleotides match TRBD1. Trimming removed 6 bases from V and 5 bases from J; junction bases left unmatched: 3. Germline V gene sequence: CDR1 MNHEY, CDR2 SVGAGI. The CDR3 runs to 12 residues. CDR3 bases: TGTGCCAGCAGATTACAGGGGTATGGCTACACCTTC. Translated: CASRLQGYGYTF.

The rearrangement uses TRBV7-2 and TRBJ2-7, with D hard to call. The V end lost 0 bases, the J end lost 5 bases, and 11 bases lay between the germline ends. The length of the CDR3 is 14 residues. Germline lookup yields CDR1 SGHTA and CDR2 FQGNSA. The chain's CDR3 is CASSLALTAHEQYF. As DNA, the CDR3 is TGTGCCAGCAGCTTAGCCTTGACTGCGCACGAGCAGTACTTC.

This clone was picked up one time. The V and J genes are TRBV4-2 and TRBJ1-1; D is unresolved. The V and J ends lost 0 bases and 0 bases respectively, with 11 bases between them. The CDR3 sequence is 16 residues long. CDR1 and CDR2 (germline): LGHNA, YNFKEQ. The CDR3 nucleotides are TGTGCCAGCAGCCAAGAATCCGGACTTTTGAACACTGAAGCTTTCTTT. Protein sequence: CASSQESGLLNTEAFF.

V usage is TRBV11-3 and J usage is TRBJ2-1; 10 nucleotides align to TRBD2. The CDR3 consists of 17 residues. V shed 1 base, J shed 6 bases, and the junction held 9 bases outside the gene matches. In germline, CDR1 is SGHNT, CDR2 YENEEA. The CDR3, as DNA: TGTGCCAGCAGCTTAGGGGACCGAACTAGCGGGGTCAATGAGCAGTTCTTC. Protein sequence: CASSLGDRTSGVNEQFF.